These 5 T cell receptor beta chains share one sample of origin, sequenced in a study of blood T cell repertoires in COVID-19. Profiling relied on immunoSEQ multiplex PCR, and the TCRdb table lists in-frame clones only, not all of them. The sample has 95,000 to 150,000 clones, 80% to 85% seen once. The sequenced sample was PBMCs or T cells enriched from blood (not recorded which). The receptors were sampled from a woman in her 30s who had recovered from COVID-19.

J is TRBJ2-3 and V is TRBV4-3; 10 bases are shared with TRBD2. The germline CDR1 and CDR2 sequences are LGHNA and YSLEER. The CDR3 is made up of 16 amino acids. Trimming cost V 1 base and J 1 base; bases outside gene matches: 2. The DNA for the CDR3 is TGCGCCAGCAGCCAAGCCGGGACTAGCGGCACAGATACGCAGTATTTT. This sequence encodes CASSQAGTSGTDTQYF.

This clone came up a few times. The CDR3 sequence: CASSATQGANIQYF. CDR3 bases: TGTGCCAGCAGCGCGACCCAGGGGGCGAACATTCAGTACTTC. The J gene is TRBJ2-4, the V gene TRBV9; 8 bases map to TRBD1. CDR3 size: 14 residues. J was trimmed by 7 bases and V by 3 bases; bases with no gene match: 6. CDR1 is SGDLS and CDR2 is YYNGEE in the germline V gene.

This rearrangement joins TRBV2 to TRBJ2-2; D is unresolved. The CDR3 runs 14 residues. The germline gives CDR1 SNHLY, CDR2 FYNNEI. V dropped 5 bases and J dropped 1 base, with 8 bases sitting between them. The CDR3 nucleotides read TGTGCCAGCAGTCCCCGTCGGAACACCGGGGAGCTGTTTTTT. Encoded protein: CASSPRRNTGELFF.

The chain links TRBV18 to TRBJ1-6; a weak D match, TRBD1 (6 bases). With 2 bases removed from V and 9 bases from J, the gap between germline ends came to 11 bases. CDR3 length: 14 amino acids. Germline V gene lookup returns CDR1 KGHSH and CDR2 LQKENI. Here the CDR3 DNA reads TGTGCCAGCTCACCATATACAGGGCGTTCACCCCTCCACTTT. It encodes CASSPYTGRSPLHF.

The genes are TRBV6-5 and TRBJ2-3; 9 bases map to TRBD1. This CDR3 spans 15 amino acids. V was clipped by 4 bases and J by 1 base; unmatched bases: 3. CDR1 is MNHEY, CDR2 SVGAGI, per germline. CDR3 in DNA: TGTGCCAGCAGTTCCACAGGGGGCGGCACAGATACGCAGTATTTT. Translation gives CASSSTGGGTDTQYF.